These 13 T cell receptor beta chains were all obtained from the same sample, sequenced in a study of T-cell memory formation after mild COVID-19. MiXCR, run by TCRdb on the 5' RACE reads, gives a single entry per CDR3 protein. The sample lists under 70,000 distinct CDR3 sequences; about a tenth were seen once. Sequencing was done on a sample of PBMCs or a T cell subset sorted from them (not recorded which). Every receptor here comes from a man aged 18 to 35 who had mild COVID-19 (a few samples of this study predate the infection). Cell type and time point are not known.

The chain recombines TRBV7-3 with TRBJ1-1, with D possibly matching TRBD1 (6 bases). The CDR3 totals 13 residues. The germline gives CDR1 SGHTA, CDR2 FQGTGA. Trimming pared 6 bases from V and 3 bases from J, leaving 11 bases between. CDR3 DNA: TGTGCCAGCAGACAACAGGGCGACACTGAAGCTTTCTTT. Amino acids: CASRQQGDTEAFF. The variable domain in full, with the rest retrieved from reference TRBV7-3 and TRBJ1-1, is GAGVSQTPSNKVTEKGKYVELRCDPISGHTALYWYRQSLGQGPEFLIYFQGTGAADDSGLPNDRFFAVRPEGSVSTLKIQRTERGDSAVYLCASRQQGDTEAFFGQGTRLTVV.

This clonotype was seen repeatedly, ten times or more. This chain links TRBV6-1 with TRBJ2-4; D is possibly TRBD1 (5 bases). There are 16 residues in the CDR3. The V end was cut by 1 base, the J end by 3 bases, with 13 bases between. Germline V gene lookup returns CDR1 MNHNS and CDR2 SASEGT. CDR3 in amino acids: CASSEGTGQGKNIQYF. For the CDR3, the DNA is TGTGCCAGCAGTGAAGGAACAGGCCAGGGCAAAAACATTCAGTACTTC.

Only a few counts were recorded for this clonotype. The rearrangement joins TRBV12-3 or TRBV12-4 to TRBJ2-1; weak D call: TRBD1 (6 bases). The CDR3 sequence is 15 residues long. Trimming pared 3 bases from V and 5 bases from J, leaving 14 bases between. CDR3 amino acids: CASSFRDISDNEQFF. The CDR3 nucleotides read TGTGCCAGCAGTTTCCGGGACATTTCGGACAATGAGCAGTTCTTC.

The chain has TRBV7-8 and TRBJ2-7, with TRBD2 matching over 11 bases. J lost 4 bases, V lost 7 bases, and 9 bases had no gene match. CDR3 length equals 15 residues. The germline CDR1 and CDR2 sequences are SGHVS and FQNEAQ. For the CDR3, the DNA is TGTGCCAGCACCCACGGACTAGCGGGTTCATACGAGCAGTACTTC. Its translation is CASTHGLAGSYEQYF.

The V and J genes are TRBV20-1 and TRBJ1-5; D remains ambiguous. This CDR3 contains 14 residues. V was shortened by 1 base and J by 0 bases, with 7 bases between the two germline ends. Per germline, CDR1 DFQATT and CDR2 SNEGSKA (reference sequence). CDR3 DNA: TGCAGTGCTAGAGTGACAAATAGCAATCAGCCCCAGCATTTT. Encoded protein: CSARVTNSNQPQHF.

The rearrangement uses TRBV3-1 and TRBJ2-5; D is perhaps TRBD1 or TRBD2 (5 bases each). Deletions cut 1 base from V and 1 base from J, with 10 bases between. This CDR3 spans 15 amino acids. From germline, CDR1 is LGHDT and CDR2 YNNKEL (reference sequence). The CDR3 sequence: CASSQGRGPQETQYF. The CDR3 DNA follows: TGTGCCAGCAGCCAAGGACGGGGACCCCAAGAGACCCAGTACTTC.

The gene calls are TRBV25-1 and TRBJ1-2; maybe TRBD1 (6 bases). Between the trimmed V and J ends, which lost 7 bases and 6 bases, there was a span of 12 bases. The CDR3 is 12 amino acids. Germline V gene data show CDR1 as MGHDK and CDR2 as SYGVNS. CDR3 sequence: CASMNRADGYTF. The CDR3 DNA sequence: TGTGCCAGCATGAACAGGGCCGATGGCTACACCTTC.

V is TRBV7-2 and J is TRBJ2-3; 12 bases line up with TRBD2. Germline trimming cut 5 bases from V and 4 bases from J; bases unmatched to any gene: 7. CDR3 length equals 16 residues. Germline CDR1 SGHTA, CDR2 FQGNSA. In DNA, the CDR3 is TGTGCCAGCAGCCGGACCTCTAGCGGGGGGGCAGATACGCAGTATTTT. It translates to CASSRTSSGGADTQYF. Combining the CDR3 with reference TRBV7-2 and TRBJ2-3 gives the whole variable domain GAGVSQSPSNKVTEKGKDVELRCDPISGHTALYWYRQSLGQGLEFLIYFQGNSAPDKSGLPSDRFSAERTGGSVSTLTIQRTQQEDSAVYLCASSRTSSGGADTQYFGPGTRLTVL.

The gene calls are TRBV27 and TRBJ2-7; 8 bases agree with TRBD1. Germline V lookup: CDR1 MNHEY, CDR2 SMNVEV (reference sequence). Trimming removed 6 bases from V and 3 bases from J; junction bases left unmatched: 4. The CDR3 runs to 13 residues. The CDR3 region has the DNA TGTGCCAGCAGCCCCGGGACAGGCTACGAGCAGTACTTC. As protein: CASSPGTGYEQYF.

The CDR3 DNA sequence: TGTGCCAGCAGCCAAGATAACACGAACACTGAAGCTTTCTTT. Amino acid sequence: CASSQDNTNTEAFF. This chain connects TRBV3-1 to TRBJ1-1; D call uncertain. The CDR3 consists of 14 residues. The germline CDR1 and CDR2 sequences are LGHDT and YNNKEL (reference sequence). Trimming cost V 0 bases and J 1 base, with 6 bases left between them.

In its sample, this clonotype was seen a few times. CDR3 DNA sequence: TGTGCCAGCAGCCGGACGGGCAGCTTTTACACCGGGGAGCTGTTTTTT. This sequence encodes CASSRTGSFYTGELFF. J is TRBJ2-2 and V is TRBV28; D gene ambiguous. This CDR3 is 16 amino acids long. The ends were cut back, 6 bases at V and 3 bases at J, with 17 bases in the middle. Germline V gives CDR1 MDHEN, CDR2 SYDVKM.

V and J are TRBV18 and TRBJ1-2; D unresolved. The CDR3 is made up of 13 amino acids. Trimming removed 0 bases from V and 8 bases from J, with 10 bases in between. From germline, CDR1 is KGHSH and CDR2 LQKENI. CDR3 in amino acids: CASSPPRGSGYTF. The CDR3 DNA follows: TGTGCCAGCTCACCACCACGGGGTTCCGGCTACACCTTC.

This clonotype has more than one count but fewer than ten. The V call is TRBV20-1, the J call TRBJ1-2, with D unresolved. CDR1 is DFQATT, CDR2 SNEGSKA, per germline (reference sequence). The CDR3 has 12 amino acids. The V end lost 7 bases, the J end lost 2 bases, and 11 bases lay between the germline ends. The CDR3 region is CSVNHKNYGYTF. The CDR3 coding sequence is TGCAGTGTCAACCACAAAAACTATGGCTACACCTTC.